This TCR beta chain was captured by sequencing in a study of T cell repertoires in cytomegalovirus infection. Looking at the study overall: CMV infection together with matching HLA type was indicated by public TCR beta signatures. Overall study findings and caveats: Pooled public TCR beta family frequency picked out CMV carriers with the relevant HLA.

TCRdb independently ran MiXCR on the reads; one entry per CDR3 protein. This sample has about 360,000 distinct CDR3 sequences, with 15% to 20% found just once. With regard to this clonotype: Its target is not known.

Germline V gives CDR1 MGHDK, CDR2 SYGVNS. The CDR3 runs to 15 residues. V dropped 2 bases and J dropped 0 bases, with 7 bases sitting between them. Specimen: PBMCs. The genes are TRBV25-1 and TRBJ1-4; D not certain. The sequence was collected from a human donor in good health (CMV status not recorded). Some clones in this sample may be carry-over from other donors' samples. The DNA of the CDR3 is TGTGCCAGCAGTGAAACGAGGACAACTAATGAAAAACTGTTTTTT. Its translation is CASSETRTTNEKLFF.